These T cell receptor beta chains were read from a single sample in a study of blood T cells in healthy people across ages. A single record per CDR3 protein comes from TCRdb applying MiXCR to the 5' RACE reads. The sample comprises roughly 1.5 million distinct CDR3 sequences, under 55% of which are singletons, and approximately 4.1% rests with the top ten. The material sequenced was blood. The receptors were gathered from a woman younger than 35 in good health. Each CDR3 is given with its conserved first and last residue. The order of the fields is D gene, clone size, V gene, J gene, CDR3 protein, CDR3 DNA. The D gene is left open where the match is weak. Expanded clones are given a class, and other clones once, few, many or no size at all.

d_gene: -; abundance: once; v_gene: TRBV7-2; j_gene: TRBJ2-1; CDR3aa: CASSLDSGAGNEQFF; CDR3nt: TGTGCCAGCAGCTTAGATTCAGGGGCTGGGAATGAGCAGTTCTTC
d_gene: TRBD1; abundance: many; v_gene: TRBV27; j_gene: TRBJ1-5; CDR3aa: CASSYRGSNQPQHF; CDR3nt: TGTGCCAGCAGTTACAGGGGAAGCAATCAGCCCCAGCATTTT
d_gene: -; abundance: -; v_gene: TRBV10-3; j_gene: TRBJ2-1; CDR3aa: CAIRGSQGDEQFF; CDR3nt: TGTGCCATCAGAGGATCGCAGGGTGATGAGCAGTTCTTC
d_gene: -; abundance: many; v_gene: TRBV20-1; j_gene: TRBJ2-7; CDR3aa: CSAPGRAEYEQYF; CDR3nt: TGCAGTGCCCCTGGGCGGGCCGAATACGAGCAGTACTTC
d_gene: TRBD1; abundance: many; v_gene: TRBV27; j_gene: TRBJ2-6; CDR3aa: CASSSRGSGANVLTF; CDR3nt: TGTGCCAGCAGTTCCAGGGGGTCTGGGGCCAACGTCCTGACTTTC
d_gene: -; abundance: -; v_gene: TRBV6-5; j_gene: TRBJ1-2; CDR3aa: CASSRQNNYGYTF; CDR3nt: TGTGCCAGCAGTCGACAGAATAACTATGGCTACACCTTC
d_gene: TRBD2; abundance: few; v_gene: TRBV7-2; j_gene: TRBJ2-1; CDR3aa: CASSQRTRAYNEQFF; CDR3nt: TGTGCCAGCAGCCAACGGACTAGGGCCTACAATGAGCAGTTCTTC
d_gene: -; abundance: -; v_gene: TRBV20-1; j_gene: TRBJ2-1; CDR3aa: CSASGGFHEQFF; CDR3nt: TGCAGTGCTAGCGGAGGGTTCCATGAGCAGTTCTTC
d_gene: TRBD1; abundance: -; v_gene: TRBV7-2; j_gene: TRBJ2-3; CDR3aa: CASSLVAGGMADTQYF; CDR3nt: TGTGCCAGCAGCTTGGTGGCAGGGGGAATGGCGGATACGCAGTATTTT
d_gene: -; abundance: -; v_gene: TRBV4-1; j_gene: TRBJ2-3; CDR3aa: CASSQDNPAGEVPTDTQYF; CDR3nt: TGCGCCAGCAGCCAAGATAACCCCGCTGGGGAGGTCCCCACAGATACGCAGTATTTT
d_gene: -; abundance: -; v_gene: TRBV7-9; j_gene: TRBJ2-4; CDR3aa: CASSLGGWQGVNIQYF; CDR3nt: TGTGCCAGCAGCTTGGGGGGCTGGCAGGGAGTAAACATTCAGTACTTC
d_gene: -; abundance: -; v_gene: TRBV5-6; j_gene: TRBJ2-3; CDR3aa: CASSRLLMNRDTKLDTQYF; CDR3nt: TGTGCCAGCAGCAGACTACTGATGAACCGGGACACTAAACTAGATACGCAGTATTTT
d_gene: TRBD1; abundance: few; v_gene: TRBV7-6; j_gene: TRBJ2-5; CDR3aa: CASTDRVGVQETQYF; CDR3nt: TGTGCCAGCACCGACAGGGTCGGTGTTCAAGAGACCCAGTACTTC
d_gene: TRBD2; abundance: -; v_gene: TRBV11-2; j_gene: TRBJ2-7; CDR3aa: CASSYGGEAYEQYF; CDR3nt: TGTGCCAGCAGCTACGGGGGGGAGGCCTACGAGCAGTACTTC
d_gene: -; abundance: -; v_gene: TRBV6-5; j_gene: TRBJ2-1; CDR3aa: CASMGVAASSYNEQFF; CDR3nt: TGTGCCAGCATGGGGGTAGCGGCTAGCTCCTACAATGAGCAGTTCTTC
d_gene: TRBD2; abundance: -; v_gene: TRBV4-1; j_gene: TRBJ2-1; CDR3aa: CASSRSGDGRISYNEQFF; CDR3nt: TGCGCCAGCAGCCGCTCCGGAGACGGGAGGATTTCCTACAATGAGCAGTTCTTC
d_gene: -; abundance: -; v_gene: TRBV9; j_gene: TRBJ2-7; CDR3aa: CASSVGLDNYEQYF; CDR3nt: TGTGCCAGCAGCGTAGGGCTGGACAACTACGAGCAGTACTTC
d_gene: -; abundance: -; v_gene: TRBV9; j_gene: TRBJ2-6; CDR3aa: CASSVATGRSGANVLTF; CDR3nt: TGTGCCAGCAGCGTAGCTACAGGCAGATCTGGGGCCAACGTCCTGACTTTC
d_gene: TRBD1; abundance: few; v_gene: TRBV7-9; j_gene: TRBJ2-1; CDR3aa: CASSSLGTGDNEQFF; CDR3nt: TGTGCCAGCAGCTCCCTGGGGACAGGGGACAATGAGCAGTTCTTC
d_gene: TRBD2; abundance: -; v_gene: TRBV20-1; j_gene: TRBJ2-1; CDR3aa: CSARDPLAGGCEQFF; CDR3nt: TGCAGTGCTAGAGATCCGCTAGCGGGGGGTTGTGAGCAGTTCTTC
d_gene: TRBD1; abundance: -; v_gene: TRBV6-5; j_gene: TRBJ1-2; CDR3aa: CASSYKNSGTDPSGGGYTF; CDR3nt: TGTGCCAGCAGTTACAAGAATTCCGGGACAGATCCTTCTGGAGGGGGCTACACCTTC
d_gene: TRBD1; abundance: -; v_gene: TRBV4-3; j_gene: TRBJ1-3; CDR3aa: CASSQYPGTAGNTIYF; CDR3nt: TGCGCCAGCAGCCAATACCCCGGGACAGCTGGAAACACCATATATTTT
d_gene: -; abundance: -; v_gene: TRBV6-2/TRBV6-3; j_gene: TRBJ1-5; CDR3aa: CVSSLPGQPQHF; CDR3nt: TGTGTCAGCAGTTTGCCCGGGCAGCCCCAGCATTTT
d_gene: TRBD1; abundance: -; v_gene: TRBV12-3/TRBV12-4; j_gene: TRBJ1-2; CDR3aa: CASSRPGTGDGYTF; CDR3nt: TGTGCCAGCAGTCGTCCCGGGACAGGGGATGGCTACACCTTC
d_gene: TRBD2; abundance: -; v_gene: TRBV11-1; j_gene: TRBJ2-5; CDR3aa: CASTARLAGPYNEQYF; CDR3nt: TGTGCCAGCACGGCTAGATTAGCGGGACCCTACAATGAGCAGTACTTC
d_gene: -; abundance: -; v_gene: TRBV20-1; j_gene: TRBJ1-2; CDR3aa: CSARLTGRGDGYTF; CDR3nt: TGCAGTGCTAGGCTTACTGGGCGTGGGGATGGCTACACCTTC
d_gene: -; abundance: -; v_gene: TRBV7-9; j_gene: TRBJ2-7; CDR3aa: CASNRDGAYEQYF; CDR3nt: TGTGCCAGCAACCGGGACGGTGCCTACGAGCAGTACTTC
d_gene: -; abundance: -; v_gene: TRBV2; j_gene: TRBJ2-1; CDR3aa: CASRDLANEQFF; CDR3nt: TGTGCCAGCAGGGACTTGGCCAATGAGCAGTTCTTC
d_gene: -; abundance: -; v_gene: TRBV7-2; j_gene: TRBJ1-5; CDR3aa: CASSLVPFDQPQHF; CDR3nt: TGTGCCAGCAGCTTAGTGCCATTCGATCAGCCCCAGCATTTT
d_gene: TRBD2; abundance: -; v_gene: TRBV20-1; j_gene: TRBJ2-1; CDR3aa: CSATPLLLSGEQFF; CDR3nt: TGCAGTGCCACCCCACTCCTCCTTAGCGGGGAGCAGTTCTTC
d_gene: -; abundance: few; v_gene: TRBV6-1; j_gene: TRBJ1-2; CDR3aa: CASSEIGQSYGYTF; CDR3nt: TGTGCCAGCAGTGAAATAGGGCAGTCCTATGGCTACACCTTC
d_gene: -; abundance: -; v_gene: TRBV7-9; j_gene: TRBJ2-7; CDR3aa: CASSLRGRGYEQYF; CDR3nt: TGTGCCAGCAGCCTCAGGGGCCGCGGGTACGAGCAGTACTTC
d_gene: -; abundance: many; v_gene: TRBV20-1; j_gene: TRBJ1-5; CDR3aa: CSALGGSNQPQHF; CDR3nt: TGCAGTGCTTTGGGGGGGAGCAATCAGCCCCAGCATTTT
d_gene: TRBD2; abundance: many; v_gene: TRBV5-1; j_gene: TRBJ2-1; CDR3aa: CASRLGSGAYYNEQFF; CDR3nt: TGCGCCAGCAGATTGGGAAGCGGGGCCTATTACAATGAGCAGTTCTTC
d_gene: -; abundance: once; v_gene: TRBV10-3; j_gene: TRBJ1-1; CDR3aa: CAISESKRSNTEAFF; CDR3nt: TGTGCCATCAGTGAGTCAAAAAGGTCGAACACTGAAGCTTTCTTT
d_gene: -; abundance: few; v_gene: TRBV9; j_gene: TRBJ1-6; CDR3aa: CASSVGAARPLSPLHF; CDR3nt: TGTGCCAGCAGCGTAGGGGCAGCACGACCGCTTTCACCCCTCCACTTT
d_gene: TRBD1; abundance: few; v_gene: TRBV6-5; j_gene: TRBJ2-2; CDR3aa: CASRPDRGNTGELFF; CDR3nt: TGTGCCAGTCGCCCGGACAGGGGCAACACCGGGGAGCTGTTTTTT
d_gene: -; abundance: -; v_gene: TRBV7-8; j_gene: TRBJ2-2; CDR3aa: CASSLSPGANTGELFF; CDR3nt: TGTGCCAGCAGCTTATCCCCAGGGGCTAACACCGGGGAGCTGTTTTTT
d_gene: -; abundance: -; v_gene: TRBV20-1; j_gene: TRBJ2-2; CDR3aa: CSARMAPNTGELFF; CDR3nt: TGCAGTGCTAGAATGGCCCCGAACACCGGGGAGCTGTTTTTT
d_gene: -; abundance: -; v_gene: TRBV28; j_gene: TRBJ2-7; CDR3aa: CASSLWLDSYEQYF; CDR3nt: TGTGCCAGCAGTTTATGGTTAGACAGTTACGAGCAGTACTTC
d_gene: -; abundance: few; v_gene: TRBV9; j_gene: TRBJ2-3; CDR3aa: CASSRETRADTQYF; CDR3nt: TGTGCCAGCAGTCGGGAGACGAGGGCAGATACGCAGTATTTT
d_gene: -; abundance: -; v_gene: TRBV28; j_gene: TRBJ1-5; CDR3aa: CASSFAGGSHF; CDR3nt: -